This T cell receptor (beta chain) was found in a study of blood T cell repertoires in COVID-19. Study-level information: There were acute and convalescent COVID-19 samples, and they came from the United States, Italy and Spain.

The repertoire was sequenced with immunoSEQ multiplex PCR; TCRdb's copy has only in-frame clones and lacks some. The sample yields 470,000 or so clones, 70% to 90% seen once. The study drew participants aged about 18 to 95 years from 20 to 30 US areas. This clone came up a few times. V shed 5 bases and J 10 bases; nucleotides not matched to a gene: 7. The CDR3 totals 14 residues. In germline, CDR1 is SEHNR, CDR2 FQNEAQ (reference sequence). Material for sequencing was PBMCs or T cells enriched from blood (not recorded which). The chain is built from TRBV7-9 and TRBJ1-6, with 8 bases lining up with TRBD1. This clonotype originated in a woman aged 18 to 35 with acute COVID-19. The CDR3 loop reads CASSEQGVYSPLHF. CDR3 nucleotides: TGTGCCAGCAGCGAACAGGGGGTTTACTCACCCCTCCACTTT.